This T cell receptor (beta chain) stems from a study of CXCR3-negative and CXCR3-positive naive CD8 T cells. Through 5' RACE with UMI labels, the TRB cDNA libraries were prepared. From the 5' RACE reads, TCRdb lists one entry per CDR3 protein and no DNA. In total, the table holds about 150,000 distinct CDR3 sequences. Study-level points and caveats: CXCR3 levels fell partly with cryopreservation; most assays relied on fresh PBMCs. Greater hydrophobicity was found in TRB CDR3s of CXCR3-positive naive cells than of CXCR3-negative naive cells. Diversity in memory CD8+ cells fell much lower than the comparably high levels seen in both naive subsets. Researchers reported similar TRBV-TRBJ usage in naive CXCR3-negative and CXCR3-positive cells, though memory differed.

In regard to this clonotype: Its antigen is unidentified.

Germline CDR1 and CDR2: SGHRS and YFSETQ. The CDR3 loop spans 14 amino acids. The rearrangement joins TRBV5-1 to TRBJ2-1; the TCRdb call, TRBD1, lacks DNA for checking. Specimen: naive CXCR3+ CD8+ T cells from blood. Subset described: CD45RO-CCR7+CD27+CD95- naive CD8+ T cells expressing CXCR3 (TNR3+). This TCR came from a human donor in good health. Some clones in this sample may be carry-over from other donors' samples. The CDR3 sequence is CASRGENSGVEQFF.